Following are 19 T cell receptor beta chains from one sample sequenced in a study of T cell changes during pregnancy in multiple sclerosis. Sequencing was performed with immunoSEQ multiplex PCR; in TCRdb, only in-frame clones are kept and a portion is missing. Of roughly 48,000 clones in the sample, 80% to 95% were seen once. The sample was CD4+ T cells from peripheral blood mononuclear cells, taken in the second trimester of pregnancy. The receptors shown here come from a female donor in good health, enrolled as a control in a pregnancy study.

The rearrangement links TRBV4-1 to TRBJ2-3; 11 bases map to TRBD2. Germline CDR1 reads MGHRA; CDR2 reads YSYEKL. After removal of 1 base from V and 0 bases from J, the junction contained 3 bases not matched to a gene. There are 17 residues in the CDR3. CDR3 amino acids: CASSQGWTSGSTDTQYF. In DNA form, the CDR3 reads TGCGCCAGCAGCCAAGGTTGGACTAGCGGGAGCACAGATACGCAGTATTTT.

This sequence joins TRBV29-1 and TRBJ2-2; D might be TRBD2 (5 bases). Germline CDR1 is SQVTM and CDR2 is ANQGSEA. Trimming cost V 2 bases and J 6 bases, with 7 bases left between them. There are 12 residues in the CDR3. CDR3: CSVERGSGELFF. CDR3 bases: TGCAGCGTTGAACGGGGATCCGGGGAGCTGTTTTTT.

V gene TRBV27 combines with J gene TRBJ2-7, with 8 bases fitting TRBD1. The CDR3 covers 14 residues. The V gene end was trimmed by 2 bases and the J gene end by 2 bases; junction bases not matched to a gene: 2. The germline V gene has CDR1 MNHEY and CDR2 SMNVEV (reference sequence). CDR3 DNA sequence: TGTGCCAGCAGTTTAGAGACAGGGGCCTACGAGCAGTACTTC. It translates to CASSLETGAYEQYF.

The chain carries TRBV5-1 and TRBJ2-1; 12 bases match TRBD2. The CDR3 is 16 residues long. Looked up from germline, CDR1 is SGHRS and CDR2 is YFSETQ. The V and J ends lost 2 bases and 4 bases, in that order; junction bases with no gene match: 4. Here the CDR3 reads CASSLMTSGGYNEQFF. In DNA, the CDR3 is TGCGCCAGCAGCTTAATGACTAGCGGGGGATACAATGAGCAGTTCTTC.

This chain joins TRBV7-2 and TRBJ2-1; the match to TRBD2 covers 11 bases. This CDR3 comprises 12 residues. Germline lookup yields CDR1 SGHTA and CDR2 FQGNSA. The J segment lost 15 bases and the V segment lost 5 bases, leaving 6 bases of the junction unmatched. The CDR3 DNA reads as TGTGCCAGCAGCCCCGGACTAGCGGGCGGGTTCTTC. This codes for CASSPGLAGGFF.

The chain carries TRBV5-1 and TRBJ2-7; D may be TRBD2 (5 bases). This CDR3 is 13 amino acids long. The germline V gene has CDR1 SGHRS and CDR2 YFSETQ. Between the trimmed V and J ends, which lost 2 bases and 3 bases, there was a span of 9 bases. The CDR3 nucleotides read TGCGCCAGCAGCTTTGCGGGCCTCTACGAGCAGTACTTC. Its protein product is CASSFAGLYEQYF.

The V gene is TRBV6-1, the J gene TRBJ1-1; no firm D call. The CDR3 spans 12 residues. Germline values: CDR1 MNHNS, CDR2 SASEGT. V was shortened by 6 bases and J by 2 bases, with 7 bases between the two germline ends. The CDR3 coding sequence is TGTGCCAGCAGCTTATTTAACACTGAAGCTTTCTTT. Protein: CASSLFNTEAFF.

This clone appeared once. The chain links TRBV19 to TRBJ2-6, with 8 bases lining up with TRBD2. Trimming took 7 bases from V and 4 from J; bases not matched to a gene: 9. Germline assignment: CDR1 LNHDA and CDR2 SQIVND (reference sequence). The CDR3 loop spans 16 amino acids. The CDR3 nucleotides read TGTGCCAGTACCCCTCGAGCGGGGGCAGGGGCCAACGTCCTGACTTTC. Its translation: CASTPRAGAGANVLTF.

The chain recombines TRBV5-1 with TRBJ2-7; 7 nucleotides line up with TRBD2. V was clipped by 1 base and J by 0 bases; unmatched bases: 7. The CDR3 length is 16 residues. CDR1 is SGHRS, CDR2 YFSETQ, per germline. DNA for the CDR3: TGCGCCAGCAGCTTGTTTTACACTAGCGCCTCCTACGAGCAGTACTTC. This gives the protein CASSLFYTSASYEQYF.

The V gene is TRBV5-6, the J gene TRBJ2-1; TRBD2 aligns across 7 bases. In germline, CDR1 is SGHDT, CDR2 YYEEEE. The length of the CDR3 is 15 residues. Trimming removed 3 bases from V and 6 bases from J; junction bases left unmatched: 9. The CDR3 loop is CASSSVAGVVNEQFF. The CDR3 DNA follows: TGTGCCAGCAGCTCCGTGGCGGGAGTGGTCAATGAGCAGTTCTTC.

DNA for the CDR3: TGTGCCAGCAGCCCCAGGGGCGCAGAGACCCAGTACTTC. It is translated as CASSPRGAETQYF. The chain has TRBV7-2 and TRBJ2-5; D is possibly TRBD1 (6 bases). CDR3 length equals 13 residues. The V end was cut by 5 bases, the J end by 4 bases, with 11 bases between. The V gene's germline CDR1 is SGHTA and CDR2 FQGNSA. The full variable domain, its missing parts supplied by reference TRBV7-2 and TRBJ2-5, is GAGVSQSPSNKVTEKGKDVELRCDPISGHTALYWYRQSLGQGLEFLIYFQGNSAPDKSGLPSDRFSAERTGGSVSTLTIQRTQQEDSAVYLCASSPRGAETQYFGPGTRLLVL.

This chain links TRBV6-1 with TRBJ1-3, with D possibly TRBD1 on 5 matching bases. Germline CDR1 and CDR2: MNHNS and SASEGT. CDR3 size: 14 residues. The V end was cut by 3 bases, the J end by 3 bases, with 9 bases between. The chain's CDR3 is CASSEGGGGNTIYF. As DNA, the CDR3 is TGTGCCAGCAGTGAGGGGGGAGGTGGAAACACCATATATTTT.

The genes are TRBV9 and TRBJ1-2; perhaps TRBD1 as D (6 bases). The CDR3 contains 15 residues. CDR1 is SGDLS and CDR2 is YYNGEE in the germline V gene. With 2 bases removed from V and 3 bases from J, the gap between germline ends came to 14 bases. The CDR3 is CASSVRGGPHYGYTF. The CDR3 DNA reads TGTGCCAGCAGCGTCCGGGGGGGCCCCCACTATGGCTACACCTTC.

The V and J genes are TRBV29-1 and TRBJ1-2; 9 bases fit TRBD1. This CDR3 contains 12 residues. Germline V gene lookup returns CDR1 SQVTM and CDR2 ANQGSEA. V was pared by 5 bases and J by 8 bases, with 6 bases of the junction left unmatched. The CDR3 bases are TGCAGCGTTCGAGGACAGGGGAAAGGCTACACCTTC. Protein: CSVRGQGKGYTF.

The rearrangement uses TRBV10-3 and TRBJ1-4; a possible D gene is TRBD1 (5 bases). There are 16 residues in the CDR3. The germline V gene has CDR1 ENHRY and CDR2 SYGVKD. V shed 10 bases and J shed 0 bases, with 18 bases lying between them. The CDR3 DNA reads TGTGCCACCGGCGGGGGATTTACTGCAACTAATGAAAAACTGTTTTTT. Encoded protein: CATGGGFTATNEKLFF.

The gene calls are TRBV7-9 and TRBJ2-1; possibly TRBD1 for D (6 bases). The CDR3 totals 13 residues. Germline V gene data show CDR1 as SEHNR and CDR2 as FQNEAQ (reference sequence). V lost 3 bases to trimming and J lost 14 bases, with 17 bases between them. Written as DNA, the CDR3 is TGTGCCAGCAGCTTTACCAGGGGTAACGAGGAGTTCTTC. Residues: CASSFTRGNEEFF. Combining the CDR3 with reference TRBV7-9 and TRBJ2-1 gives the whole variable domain DTGVSQNPRHKITKRGQNVTFRCDPISEHNRLYWYRQTLGQGPEFLTYFQNEAQLEKSRLLSDRFSAERPKGSFSTLEIQRTEQGDSAMYLCASSFTRGNEEFFGPGTRLTVL.

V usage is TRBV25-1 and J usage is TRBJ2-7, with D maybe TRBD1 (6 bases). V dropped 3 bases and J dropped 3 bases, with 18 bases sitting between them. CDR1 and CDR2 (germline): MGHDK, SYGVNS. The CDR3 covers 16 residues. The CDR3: CASSDLLGRGGYEQYF. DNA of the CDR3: TGTGCCAGCAGTGACCTTCTCGGACGAGGGGGCTACGAGCAGTACTTC.

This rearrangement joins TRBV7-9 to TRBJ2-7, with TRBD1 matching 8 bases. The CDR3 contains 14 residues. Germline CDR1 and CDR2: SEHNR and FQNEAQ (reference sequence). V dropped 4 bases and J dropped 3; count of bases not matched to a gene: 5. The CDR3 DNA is TGTGCCAGCAGCTCCCAGGGGGCCGTCTACGAGCAGTACTTC. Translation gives CASSSQGAVYEQYF.

The chain's CDR3 is CASSSGGIGYEQYF. The DNA of the CDR3 is TGTGCCAGCAGCTCCGGAGGGATTGGGTACGAGCAGTACTTC. The chain carries TRBV7-8 and TRBJ2-7; TRBD2 might be the D (6 bases). The length of the CDR3 is 14 residues. Between the trimmed V and J ends, which lost 4 bases and 4 bases, there was a span of 14 bases. Per the germline V gene, CDR1 is SGHVS and CDR2 is FQNEAQ.